This entry concerns a single T cell receptor beta chain. This clone's antigen is unknown. Base-call qualities are not available, and no considerably larger clone is one nucleotide away. Measured from the cysteine to the phenylalanine, the CDR3 is 13 residues long. Of all the DNA, just the CDR3 is kept, 39 bases in frame from base 1. CDR1 and CDR2 are drawn from the germline V gene (reference sequence): LNHDA, SQIVND. Trimming costs V 7 bases and J 4 bases, and their ends lie 10 bases apart. Receptors were amplified or captured by the immunoSEQ multiplex PCR assay. To provide template for TCR sequencing, every sample had RNA extracted and reverse transcribed into cDNA. SuperScript III was used to make first-strand cDNA, primed with a 2:1 mix of oligo-dT and random hexamers. A synthetic immune receptor repertoire was used to assess amplification bias, and residual bias was removed computationally. Per the source publication's procedure: After raw reads were preprocessed to remove errors, the CDR3 was defined following IMGT conventions as running from the conserved cysteine to phenylalanine. Clonality was calculated as 1 minus Shannon entropy normalized by log2 of the number of productive unique TCRs. Whether each scalp clone was CD4 or CD8 was inferred by checking scalp TCRbeta sequences against the CD4 and CD8 repertoires from sorted blood. Entries here come from immuneACCESS through TCRdb and include only in-frame sequences with V and J called. Some clones fail to appear in such tables; in the studies checked, an unresolved V gene covers under half of the shortfall, and the cause of the remainder is unknown. For V, J and clone size, that table is used; D and trimming come from the DNA. The table for this sample lists 95,000 to 100,000 clones; more than 55% of them were counted only once. The ten largest clones represent around 15% of the sample.

The entry originates in a study of CD8+ T cells in alopecia areata (dated by TCRdb to the late 2010s). Background for the entire study: The treated patients, all with moderate-to-severe alopecia areata, were enrolled in an open-label pilot trial of oral tofacitinib given at 5 to 10 mg twice daily. Clonality in the scalp was compared among normal scalp (n=4), patchy alopecia areata scalp (n=8), and alopecia totalis/universalis scalp (n=8). Human TCRbeta sequencing covered scalp tissue and sorted CD4+ and CD8+ peripheral blood T cells from patchy and totalis/universalis alopecia areata patients and healthy controls. Biopsies were taken from tofacitinib-treated patients at baseline and again at 4 and 24 weeks into treatment, and several of those patients also had a later scalp biopsy. To study T cell clonal expansion in alopecia areata, the researchers applied high-throughput TCRbeta sequencing to both the C3H/HeJ mouse model and human patients. Tofacitinib was administered for 6 to 18 months, and 6 months of follow-up off drug were then conducted to assess delayed response and recurrence. The RNA source kit depended on sample type: the PAXgene miRNA kit for fixed scalp, the miRNeasy kit for PBMCs, and the RNeasy kit for mouse skin. In treated patients, disease severity was measured using the SALT score, which gives the percentage of scalp surface area affected. Amplification of TCRbeta CDR3 regions was done by immunoSEQ multiplex PCR using 35 Vbeta forward primers and 13 Jbeta reverse primers.

The meaning of the sample's time point label: 4 weeks on oral tofacitinib. The meaning of the sample's treatment or condition label: oral pan-JAK inhibitor, 5-10 mg twice daily. Peripheral blood and lesional scalp punch biopsies were obtained from patients with alopecia areata. PBMCs were separated by density centrifugation and stained for CD3, CD4 and CD8, after which CD4+ and CD8+ T cells were sorted on a FACSAria. What the study reported, not specific to this receptor: The treated cohort was small, with a single nonresponder, so links between baseline CD8+ expansion and response need larger studies. Unlike mouse skin, where gammadelta T cells dominate, normal human skin contains resident alphabeta T cells that get sequenced too, which complicates analysis of the scalp TCR repertoire. Shared TCR sequences between patients were less evident than in mice, which may be partly attributable to HLA diversity in the patient population. Compared with normal scalp, lesional scalp had higher clonality and more expanded CD8+ clones, particularly in alopecia totalis/universalis, a pattern that suggests antigenic drive. Many expanded lesional clones were found to persist in scalp and blood during tofacitinib treatment, and relapse after treatment cessation may be partly explained by this persistence. Tofacitinib significantly lowered scalp clonality and the number of expanded CD8+ clones among the top 100 scalp clones.

This clonotype originated in a human donor with alopecia areata. The sequencing used CD8+ T cells sorted from blood, collected at week 4, from a patient treated with tofacitinib. This chain is built from TRBV19 and TRBJ2-2, with TRBD2 as a weak D call on 5 bases. CDR3 loop: CASTGVVTGELFF. Read as DNA, the sequence is TGTGCCAGTACCGGGGTAGTCACCGGGGAGCTGTTTTTT. Here the CDR3 is joined to the reference TRBV19 and TRBJ2-2 genes, and the full variable domain is: DGGITQSPKYLFRKEGQNVTLSCEQNLNHDAMYWYRQDPGQGLRLIYYSQIVNDFQKGDIAEGYSVSREKKESFPLTVTSAQKNPTAFYLCASTGVVTGELFFGEGSRLTVL.